This TCR beta chain originates from a study of shared clonotypes between healthy human individuals. Study-wide context: Researchers assigned three CD4 naive, three CD4 memory, two CD8 naive and one CD8 memory plate to each donor.

General study findings and limits: Sample collection involved blood only; tissue repertoires are likely different. Larger estimated richness was generally recorded for naive subsets relative to memory subsets.

This CDR3 region has 18 residues. The J segment lost 0 bases and the V segment lost 3 bases, leaving 7 bases of the junction unmatched. The germline V gene encodes CDR1 SGDLS and CDR2 YYNGEE. The test was conducted at deep level. Using immunoSEQ multiplex PCR, the repertoire was profiled, and TCRdb retains in-frame clones only, with some absent. The repertoire has approximately 2.4 million clones, more than 90% of them found once; the top ten carry roughly 0.13%. A word on this clone: Antigen specificity is unknown.

The chain has TRBV9 and TRBJ2-2; 11 bases are a match to TRBD1. This sequence was found in a man between 18 and 29 years old in good health. The sample taken for sequencing was naive CD4+ T cells sorted from blood. Subset denoted: CD45RA+ positively selected. The CDR3 sequence is CASSDRDRGYTNTGELFF. For the CDR3, the DNA is TGTGCCAGCAGCGACCGGGACAGGGGGTATACGAACACCGGGGAGCTGTTTTTT.